The 31 T cell receptor beta chains below all came from one sample that was sequenced in a study of Ad26.COV2.S vaccination and SARS-CoV-2 variants. Method: immunoSEQ multiplex PCR; TCRdb's copy keeps in-frame clones and lacks some. The data hold approximately 450,000 clones, with 80% to 95% observed a single time. Treatment defined: some 20 received Ad26.COV2.S at low or high dose, single or two shots; 5 received placebo; per-sample allocation not given. Material that was analyzed had been drawn on day 63 after the first vaccine or placebo injection. The material sequenced was peripheral blood, taken in a trial of Ad26.COV2.S vaccine versus placebo. Receptor source: a person aged 18-65 years who received the Ad26.COV2.S COVID-19 vaccine or a placebo.

The chain combines TRBV6-1 with TRBJ2-3, with D unclear. V was pared by 0 bases and J by 2 bases, with 3 bases between. The CDR3 length is 13 residues. CDR1 MNHNS and CDR2 SASEGT come from the germline V gene. In DNA, the CDR3 is TGTGCCAGCAGTGAAGCGTACACAGATACGCAGTATTTT. This encodes CASSEAYTDTQYF.

V usage is TRBV6-2 or TRBV6-3 and J usage is TRBJ2-1; D uncertain. The CDR3 contains 13 residues. The germline V gene has CDR1 MNHEY and CDR2 SVGEGT. Deletions cut 6 bases from V and 7 bases from J, with 13 bases between. The CDR3: CASSPVIPNEQFF. The CDR3 DNA reads as TGTGCCAGCAGCCCCGTAATACCGAATGAGCAGTTCTTC.

The genes are TRBV6-5 and TRBJ1-2; D remains ambiguous. The ends were cut back, 0 bases at V and 8 bases at J, with 10 bases in the middle. Looked up from germline, CDR1 is MNHEY and CDR2 is SVGAGI. CDR3 length: 13 amino acids. The CDR3: CASSYSPPAGYTF. CDR3 DNA sequence: TGTGCCAGCAGTTACTCTCCCCCAGCGGGCTACACCTTC.

The gene calls are TRBV4-3 and TRBJ2-2; TRBD1 matches 8 bases. The trim removed 2 bases at V and 8 bases at J, leaving 4 bases unmatched. The CDR3 contains 14 residues. Germline CDR1 and CDR2: LGHNA and YSLEER. For the CDR3, the DNA is TGCGCCAGCAGCCAACCCGACAGGGGAGGGGAGCTGTTTTTT. Translation: CASSQPDRGGELFF.

The chain employs TRBV9 and TRBJ2-3; TRBD1 matches 8 bases. The CDR3 contains 14 residues. V lost 7 bases and J lost 2; bases outside the gene matches: 6. Per germline, CDR1 SGDLS and CDR2 YYNGEE. Here the CDR3 DNA reads TGTGCCAGCGGGAGACAGGGGTACACAGATACGCAGTATTTT. This gives the protein CASGRQGYTDTQYF.

V and J are TRBV30 and TRBJ1-1; D remains ambiguous. This CDR3 has 14 residues. With 8 bases removed from V and 1 base from J, the gap between germline ends came to 17 bases. Germline V gene data show CDR1 as GTSNPN and CDR2 as SVGIG (reference sequence). CDR3: CAIYPGKTNTEAFF. The CDR3 nucleotides read TGTGCCATCTACCCCGGAAAAACGAACACTGAAGCTTTCTTT.

The J gene is TRBJ1-2, the V gene TRBV6-5; possibly TRBD1 for D (6 bases). CDR1 is MNHEY and CDR2 is SVGAGI in the germline V gene. V shed 5 bases and J shed 1 base, with 8 bases lying between them. This CDR3 has 13 residues. The CDR3 spells CASSRDINYGYTF. The CDR3 nucleotides read TGTGCCAGCAGTCGGGACATTAACTATGGCTACACCTTC.

The rearrangement joins TRBV4-2 to TRBJ2-2; tentatively, D is TRBD2 (5 bases). CDR3 length equals 15 residues. Germline CDR1 LGHNA, CDR2 YNFKEQ. Trimming shortened V by 5 bases and J by 5 bases, and 15 bases separated the two germline ends. This CDR3 reads CASSSGPLGTGELFF. CDR3 sequence (DNA): TGTGCCAGCAGCTCAGGTCCACTAGGGACCGGGGAGCTGTTTTTT.

The rearrangement uses TRBV6-5 and TRBJ2-6; 7 bases are a match to TRBD1. Germline CDR1 reads MNHEY; CDR2 reads SVGAGI. The CDR3 contains 14 residues. With V trimmed by 8 bases and J by 4 bases, 5 bases remained unmatched. The CDR3: CASGDRAGANVLTF. The CDR3 bases are TGTGCCAGCGGAGACAGGGCCGGGGCCAACGTCCTGACTTTC.

The V gene is TRBV10-3, the J gene TRBJ2-7, with D possibly TRBD1 on 5 matching bases. Germline V lookup: CDR1 ENHRY, CDR2 SYGVKD. V was trimmed by 6 bases and J by 2 bases, leaving 14 bases between them. This CDR3 comprises 14 residues. The CDR3 coding sequence is TGTGCCATCAGATCTCGGGCAGGGACCTACGAGCAGTACTTC. Translated, it gives CAIRSRAGTYEQYF.

This chain connects TRBV5-1 to TRBJ2-3, with a weak D call TRBD2 (6 bases). Between the trimmed V and J ends, which lost 5 bases and 0 bases, there was a span of 13 bases. The CDR3 extends over 15 amino acids. The germline CDR1 and CDR2 sequences are SGHRS and YFSETQ. The CDR3 bases are TGCGCCAGCAGGACTATAGCGGCTAGCACAGATACGCAGTATTTT. Its protein product is CASRTIAASTDTQYF.

This chain connects TRBV5-6 to TRBJ2-2, with D tentatively TRBD1 (5 bases). The CDR3 is made up of 15 amino acids. The V and J ends lost 0 bases and 5 bases respectively, with 11 bases between them. Germline V gene sequence: CDR1 SGHDT, CDR2 YYEEEE. CDR3 sequence reads: CASSLAVGVTGELFF. The CDR3 DNA follows: TGTGCCAGCAGCTTGGCCGTAGGGGTGACCGGGGAGCTGTTTTTT.

This chain joins TRBV28 and TRBJ2-7; D gene ambiguous. Trimming pared 5 bases from V and 2 bases from J, leaving 25 bases between. The CDR3 totals 18 residues. From germline, CDR1 is MDHEN and CDR2 SYDVKM. CDR3 residues: CASSRIIVRQPEAYEQYF. In nucleotides, the CDR3 is TGTGCCAGCAGTCGTATTATAGTACGGCAGCCTGAAGCCTACGAGCAGTACTTC.

The chain couples TRBV28 to TRBJ2-7, with 10 bases fitting TRBD2. CDR1 MDHEN and CDR2 SYDVKM come from the germline V gene. CDR3 length: 15 residues. Losses at the gene ends were 5 bases for V and 7 bases for J; bases not matched to a gene: 11. The CDR3: CASSNLAGDLGEQYF. CDR3 DNA sequence: TGTGCCAGCAGTAACCTAGCGGGAGACTTGGGGGAGCAGTACTTC.

The CDR3 reads CASSMTGEGTDTQYF. CDR3 DNA: TGTGCCAGCAGTATGACAGGGGAAGGCACAGATACGCAGTATTTT. The gene calls are TRBV6-4 and TRBJ2-3, with TRBD1 identical over 8 bases. The CDR3 spans 15 residues. The junction had 5 bases not matched to a gene; V was cut back by 5 bases and J by 1 base. Germline V gene sequence: CDR1 MRHNA, CDR2 SNTAGT.

J is TRBJ2-1 and V is TRBV29-1; D is unresolved. The V and J ends lost 4 bases and 5 bases respectively, with 6 bases between them. CDR3 size: 11 residues. Germline CDR1 SQVTM, CDR2 ANQGSEA. CDR3 sequence reads: CSVGGNNEQFF. The DNA of the CDR3 is TGCAGCGTTGGAGGAAACAATGAGCAGTTCTTC.

J is TRBJ2-5 and V is TRBV6-5; D remains ambiguous. This CDR3 is 15 amino acids long. CDR1 and CDR2 (germline): MNHEY, SVGAGI. V was trimmed by 5 bases and J by 2 bases, leaving 15 bases between them. CDR3 sequence: CASSTSPLGQETQYF. In DNA form, the CDR3 reads TGTGCCAGCAGTACGAGCCCTCTCGGTCAAGAGACCCAGTACTTC.

The chain recombines TRBV28 with TRBJ1-5, with D hard to call. Germline lookup yields CDR1 MDHEN and CDR2 SYDVKM. V lost 1 base and J 2 bases, leaving 12 bases between the germline ends. The CDR3 is made up of 16 amino acids. DNA of the CDR3: TGTGCCAGCAGTTTATATTCGCTTGGGGGCAATCAGCCCCAGCATTTT. As protein: CASSLYSLGGNQPQHF.

The chain joins TRBV14 to TRBJ2-1; 10 nucleotides line up with TRBD1. The V gene end was trimmed by 4 bases and the J gene end by 2 bases; junction bases not matched to a gene: 8. The CDR3 covers 17 residues. The germline gives CDR1 SGHDN, CDR2 FVKESK. The CDR3 here is CASSRNLGTGAYNEQFF. CDR3 in DNA: TGTGCCAGCAGCCGGAACCTCGGGACAGGGGCCTACAATGAGCAGTTCTTC.

This chain connects TRBV24-1 to TRBJ2-1; D is perhaps TRBD2 (5 bases). The V gene lost 3 bases and the J gene lost 8 bases, with 10 bases spanning the gap. This CDR3 is 13 amino acids long. The V gene's germline CDR1 is KGHDR and CDR2 SFDVKD. The CDR3 nucleotides are TGTGCCACCAGTGATCAACTAGGACATGAGCAGTTCTTC. It yields the protein CATSDQLGHEQFF.

The chain couples TRBV9 to TRBJ2-2, with TRBD1 identical over 7 bases. CDR1 and CDR2 from the germline V gene are SGDLS and YYNGEE. The CDR3 length is 15 residues. The ends lost 3 bases at V and 6 bases at J; junction bases unmatched: 8. CDR3 loop: CASSARTGDSGELFF. In DNA, the CDR3 is TGTGCCAGCAGCGCTCGGACAGGCGATTCCGGGGAGCTGTTTTTT.

A single count supports this clone. The chain combines TRBV30 with TRBJ1-5; 7 nucleotides line up with TRBD1. Germline V CDR1 and CDR2: GTSNPN, SVGIG (reference sequence). Losses at the gene ends were 1 base for V and 5 bases for J; bases not matched to a gene: 5. The CDR3 has 14 residues. The CDR3 DNA reads as TGTGCCTGGAGTGGAGGGGGCGGGTATCAGCCCCAGCATTTT. This codes for CAWSGGGGYQPQHF.

CDR3 amino acids: CASSQERGQPKNIQYF. The CDR3 DNA reads as TGTGCCAGCAGCCAAGAACGGGGGCAGCCCAAAAACATTCAGTACTTC. The chain recombines TRBV4-2 with TRBJ2-4; perhaps D is TRBD1 or TRBD2 (6 bases each). The CDR3 length is 16 residues. V lost 0 bases, J lost 2 bases, and 11 bases lay in between. CDR1 LGHNA and CDR2 YNFKEQ come from the germline V gene.

The V call is TRBV7-2, the J call TRBJ1-5; 8 bases agree with TRBD1. Germline V gene sequence: CDR1 SGHTA, CDR2 FQGNSA. The CDR3 sequence is 15 residues long. J gave up 7 bases and V 2 bases, and 7 bases lay outside the gene matches. CDR3 sequence: CASSLQGAAYQPQHF. CDR3 DNA sequence: TGTGCCAGCAGCTTACAGGGGGCAGCGTACCAGCCCCAGCATTTT.

This rearrangement joins TRBV3-1 (or the pseudogene TRBV3-2) to TRBJ2-3; TRBD2 is a possible D gene (7 bases). The V end was cut by 1 base, the J end by 7 bases, with 9 bases between. Germline CDR1 reads LGHDT; CDR2 reads YNNKEL (reference sequence). This CDR3 spans 13 amino acids. The CDR3 here is CASSQGGGHTQYF. The CDR3, as DNA: TGTGCCAGCAGCCAAGGGGGGGGGCATACGCAGTATTTT.

For the CDR3, the DNA is TGTGCCAGCAGCTTAGTAGGATGGGGCACTGAAGCTTTCTTT. Its translation is CASSLVGWGTEAFF. This chain connects TRBV7-9 to TRBJ1-1, with unresolved D. V was cut by 1 base and J by 4 bases, with 10 bases left in between. CDR3 size: 14 residues. Germline assignment: CDR1 SEHNR and CDR2 FQNEAQ (reference sequence).

This chain connects TRBV9 to TRBJ2-5; 9 nucleotides agree with TRBD2. Germline assignment: CDR1 SGDLS and CDR2 YYNGEE. This CDR3 comprises 16 residues. Trimming removed 0 bases from V and 0 bases from J; junction bases left unmatched: 3. The CDR3 loop reads CASSVAAGGYQETQYF. Here the CDR3 DNA reads TGTGCCAGCAGCGTAGCGGCGGGAGGGTACCAAGAGACCCAGTACTTC.

The gene calls are TRBV19 and TRBJ1-5; possible D gene TRBD1, 5 bases. The germline CDR1 and CDR2 sequences are LNHDA and SQIVND (reference sequence). The CDR3 consists of 15 residues. Trimming took off 7 bases at V and 0 bases at J, with 13 bases between the two ends. The chain's CDR3 is CASTMSTGSNQPQHF. Written as DNA, the CDR3 is TGTGCCAGTACCATGAGTACAGGTAGCAATCAGCCCCAGCATTTT. Supplemented by reference TRBV19 and TRBJ1-5, the full variable domain reads DGGITQSPKYLFRKEGQNVTLSCEQNLNHDAMYWYRQDPGQGLRLIYYSQIVNDFQKGDIAEGYSVSREKKESFPLTVTSAQKNPTAFYLCASTMSTGSNQPQHFGDGTRLSIL.

V and J are TRBV6-2 or TRBV6-3 and TRBJ2-7, with 14 bases matching TRBD2. CDR3 length: 19 residues. The V and J ends lost 2 bases and 1 base, in that order; junction bases with no gene match: 10. Germline CDR1 is MNHEY and CDR2 is SVGEGT. CDR3: CASSYAYRTSGRPSYEQYF. CDR3 in DNA: TGTGCCAGCAGTTACGCCTATCGGACTAGCGGGAGGCCATCCTACGAGCAGTACTTC.

This clone was recorded only once. The V and J genes are TRBV7-2 and TRBJ2-1; 7 bases align to TRBD2. Trimming at V came to 5 bases and at J to 0 bases, leaving 13 bases not matched to a gene. CDR1 and CDR2 (germline): SGHTA, FQGNSA. This CDR3 spans 18 amino acids. In nucleotides, the CDR3 is TGTGCCAGCAGCCCAAATGGGGGAGGGATAACCTCCTACAATGAGCAGTTCTTC. This translates into CASSPNGGGITSYNEQFF. Full variable domain (remainder filled in from reference TRBV7-2 and TRBJ2-1): GAGVSQSPSNKVTEKGKDVELRCDPISGHTALYWYRQSLGQGLEFLIYFQGNSAPDKSGLPSDRFSAERTGGSVSTLTIQRTQQEDSAVYLCASSPNGGGITSYNEQFFGPGTRLTVL.

This chain connects TRBV10-3 to TRBJ1-3, with TRBD1 matching over 7 bases. The V and J ends lost 6 bases and 4 bases, in that order; junction bases with no gene match: 9. The germline CDR1 and CDR2 sequences are ENHRY and SYGVKD. This CDR3 is 15 amino acids long. The CDR3 sequence: CAIRSGGLGGNTIYF. The CDR3 DNA reads TGTGCCATCAGATCAGGGGGACTAGGAGGAAACACCATATATTTT.